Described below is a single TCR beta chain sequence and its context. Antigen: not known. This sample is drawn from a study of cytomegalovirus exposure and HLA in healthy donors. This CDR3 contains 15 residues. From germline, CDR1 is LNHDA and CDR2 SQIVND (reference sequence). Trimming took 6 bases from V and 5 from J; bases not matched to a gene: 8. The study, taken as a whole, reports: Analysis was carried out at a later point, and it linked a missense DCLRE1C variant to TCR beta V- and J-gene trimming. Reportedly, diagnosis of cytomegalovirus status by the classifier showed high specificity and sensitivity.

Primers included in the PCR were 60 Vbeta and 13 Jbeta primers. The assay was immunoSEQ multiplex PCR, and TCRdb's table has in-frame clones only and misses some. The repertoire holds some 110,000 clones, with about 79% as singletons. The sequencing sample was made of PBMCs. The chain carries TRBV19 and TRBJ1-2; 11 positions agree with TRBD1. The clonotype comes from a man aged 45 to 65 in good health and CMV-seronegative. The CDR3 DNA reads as TGTGCCAGTAGCCCCGGGACAGGGGGAGTGTATGGCTACACCTTC. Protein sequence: CASSPGTGGVYGYTF. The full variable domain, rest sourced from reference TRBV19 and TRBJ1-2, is DGGITQSPKYLFRKEGQNVTLSCEQNLNHDAMYWYRQDPGQGLRLIYYSQIVNDFQKGDIAEGYSVSREKKESFPLTVTSAQKNPTAFYLCASSPGTGGVYGYTFGSGTRLTVV.